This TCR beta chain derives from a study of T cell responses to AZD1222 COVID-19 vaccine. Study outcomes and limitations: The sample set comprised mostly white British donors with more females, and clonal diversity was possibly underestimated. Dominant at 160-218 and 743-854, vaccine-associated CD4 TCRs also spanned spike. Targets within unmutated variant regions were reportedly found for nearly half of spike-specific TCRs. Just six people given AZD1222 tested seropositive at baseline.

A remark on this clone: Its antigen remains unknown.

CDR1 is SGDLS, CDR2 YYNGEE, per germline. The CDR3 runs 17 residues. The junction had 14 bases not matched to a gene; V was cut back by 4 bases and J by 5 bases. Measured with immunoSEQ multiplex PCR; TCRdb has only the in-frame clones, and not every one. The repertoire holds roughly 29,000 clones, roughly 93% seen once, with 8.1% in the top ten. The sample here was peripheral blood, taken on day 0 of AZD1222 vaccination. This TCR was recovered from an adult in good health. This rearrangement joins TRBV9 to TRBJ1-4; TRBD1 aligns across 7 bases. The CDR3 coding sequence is TGTGCCAGCAGCTCGCCCGGGACAGACCCGTCGAATGAAAAACTGTTTTTT. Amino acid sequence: CASSSPGTDPSNEKLFF.